This T cell receptor (beta chain) was observed in a study of radiation and T cells in renal cell carcinoma. Germline CDR1 MNHEY, CDR2 SVGAGI. The CDR3 consists of 16 residues. V dropped 0 bases and J dropped 7; count of bases not matched to a gene: 3. Using immunoSEQ multiplex PCR, the repertoire was profiled, and TCRdb retains in-frame clones only, with some absent. The sample has more than 140,000 clones, roughly 80% seen once. Time point denoted: baseline pretreatment blood. Documented treatment: 15 Gy SBRT to primary tumor, nephrectomy 4 weeks later. J is TRBJ2-1 and V is TRBV6-5; TRBD2 matches 13 bases. The material sequenced was blood, taken from a patient whose treatment included radiotherapy and nephrectomy. This TCR was recovered from a woman in her forties or fifties with renal cell carcinoma. CDR3 sequence: CASSYSTSGGANEQFF. The CDR3 DNA sequence: TGTGCCAGCAGTTACTCTACTAGCGGGGGGGCGAATGAGCAGTTCTTC.